This passage covers 24 T cell receptor beta chains from one sample sequenced in a study of beta chain features in type 1 diabetes. TCRB transcripts that were expressed got sequenced, as all of the isolated RNA had been reverse transcribed. The repertoire was sequenced with immunoSEQ multiplex PCR; TCRdb's copy has only in-frame clones and lacks some. This sample has under 500,000 clones; around 30% occur once, and the top ten carry about 0.065%. The specimen sequenced was naive CD4+ T cells from blood. These TCRs come from a man younger than 35 in good health.

The V gene is TRBV27, the J gene TRBJ2-3, with 8 bases lining up with TRBD2. Germline V gene lookup returns CDR1 MNHEY and CDR2 SMNVEV (reference sequence). Trimming removed 6 bases from V and 1 base from J; junction bases left unmatched: 9. The CDR3 runs to 16 residues. CDR3 residues: CASRRIAGRRTDTQYF. Here the CDR3 DNA reads TGTGCCAGCAGGCGGATAGCGGGACGGCGCACAGATACGCAGTATTTT.

The V and J genes are TRBV7-2 and TRBJ1-2; tentative D call: TRBD1 (5 bases). V was clipped by 5 bases and J by 6 bases, with 19 bases between them. The CDR3 has 15 residues. Germline V gives CDR1 SGHTA, CDR2 FQGNSA. CDR3 bases: TGTGCCAGCAGCCCAGACCCCGGGACGGAACATGGCTACACCTTC. Translation: CASSPDPGTEHGYTF.

J is TRBJ1-1 and V is TRBV28; D is uncertain. This CDR3 has 14 amino acids. V lost 6 bases to trimming and J lost 8 bases, with 19 bases between them. Per germline, CDR1 MDHEN and CDR2 SYDVKM. The CDR3 nucleotides read TGTGCCAGCAGCTCCCCCTCACCCTACAGCGAAGCTTTCTTT. Its translation is CASSSPSPYSEAFF.

This clone was observed once. The J gene is TRBJ2-6, the V gene TRBV2; the D is unclear. The CDR3 runs 14 residues. V lost 6 bases and J lost 0, with 6 bases in between. Germline V CDR1 and CDR2: SNHLY, FYNNEI. This chain's CDR3 is CASRRTSGANVLTF. CDR3 coding DNA: TGTGCCAGCAGGCGGACCTCTGGGGCCAACGTCCTGACTTTC. The variable domain in full, with the rest retrieved from reference TRBV2 and TRBJ2-6, is EPEVTQTPSHQVTQMGQEVILRCVPISNHLYFYWYRQILGQKVEFLVSFYNNEISEKSEIFDDQFSVERPDGSNFTLKIRSTKLEDSAMYFCASRRTSGANVLTFGAGSRLTVL.

This sequence joins TRBV5-6 and TRBJ2-1; 12 positions agree with TRBD1. The junction had 5 bases not matched to a gene; V was cut back by 1 base and J by 15 bases. Per the germline V gene, CDR1 is SGHDT and CDR2 is YYEEEE. The CDR3 is 13 residues long. The CDR3 here is CASSLTGQGALFF. In nucleotides, the CDR3 is TGTGCCAGCAGCTTGACGGGACAGGGGGCATTGTTCTTC. The variable domain in full, completed from reference TRBV5-6 and TRBJ2-1, reads DAGVTQSPTHLIKTRGQQVTLRCSPKSGHDTVSWYQQALGQGPQFIFQYYEEEERQRGNFPDRFSGHQFPNYSSELNVNALLLGDSALYLCASSLTGQGALFFGPGTRLTVL.

In this sample, this clone turned up a few times. The chain is built from TRBV14 and TRBJ1-2; D gene uncertain. The CDR3 has 13 residues. V was shortened by 0 bases and J by 4 bases, with 6 bases between the two germline ends. Germline V gene lookup returns CDR1 SGHDN and CDR2 FVKESK. The CDR3, as DNA: TGTGCCAGCAGCCAAGATATCCTCTATGGCTACACCTTC. Translated, it gives CASSQDILYGYTF.

The table lists this clone with a few counts. The chain uses TRBV30 and TRBJ2-3; weak D call: TRBD2 (6 bases). In germline, CDR1 is GTSNPN, CDR2 SVGIG (reference sequence). Trimming left V 3 bases short and J 5 bases short, with 12 bases between. The CDR3 sequence is 13 residues long. CDR3 in amino acids: CAWRSAGRDTQYF. CDR3 coding DNA: TGTGCCTGGAGGTCAGCGGGTCGAGATACGCAGTATTTT.

This clone was detected only a few times. This chain uses TRBV30 with TRBJ1-2, with 7 bases identical to TRBD1. The CDR3 covers 13 residues. The germline V gene encodes CDR1 GTSNPN and CDR2 SVGIG (reference sequence). Trimming took 5 bases from V and 1 from J; bases not matched to a gene: 4. CDR3 sequence (DNA): TGTGCCTGGCTACAGGGGTATAACTATGGCTACACCTTC. This gives the protein CAWLQGYNYGYTF.

This chain links TRBV30 with TRBJ2-3, with D unclear. The CDR3 extends over 14 amino acids. The V end was cut by 2 bases, the J end by 4 bases, with 13 bases between. CDR1 is GTSNPN and CDR2 is SVGIG in the germline V gene (reference sequence). DNA for the CDR3: TGTGCCTGGAGTCCCCTTATGAAAGCAGATACGCAGTATTTT. Protein: CAWSPLMKADTQYF.

This clone turned up a few times. One end of the junction does not line up with germline, which may come from a read error. The chain links TRBV20-1 to TRBJ2-5; D unclear. The CDR3 totals 10 residues. The germline CDR1 and CDR2 sequences are DFQATT and SNEGSKA (reference sequence). For the CDR3, the DNA is TGCAGTGCTAGAGTAGAGGCCCAGTACTTC. This gives the protein CSARVEAQYF.

This clone was seen a handful of times. V gene TRBV4-3 combines with J gene TRBJ2-1; D unresolved. V was shortened by 0 bases and J by 0 bases, with 18 bases between the two germline ends. CDR1 is LGHNA, CDR2 YSLEER, per germline. The CDR3 consists of 19 residues. This CDR3 is CASSQDPSNRPSSYNEQFF. In DNA form, the CDR3 reads TGCGCCAGCAGCCAAGATCCCTCTAATCGGCCAAGCTCCTACAATGAGCAGTTCTTC.

This sequence joins TRBV6-5 and TRBJ1-5; D ambiguous. The CDR3 covers 13 residues. Between the trimmed V and J ends, which lost 3 bases and 9 bases, there was a span of 12 bases. Germline V CDR1 and CDR2: MNHEY, SVGAGI. CDR3 protein: CASSYSNGGPQHF. CDR3 sequence (DNA): TGTGCCAGCAGTTATTCGAACGGAGGGCCCCAGCATTTT.

In this sample, this clone turned up a few times. Different DNA sequences within this sample yield the same CDR3. V is TRBV30 and J is TRBJ2-1, with D hard to call. V was cut by 1 base and J by 4 bases, with 11 bases left in between. Germline CDR1 reads GTSNPN; CDR2 reads SVGIG (reference sequence). The CDR3 is made up of 14 amino acids. CDR3 nucleotide sequence: TGTGCCTGGAGTGCCGGCGGAAGTTACAATGAGCAGTTCTTC. Its protein product is CAWSAGGSYNEQFF.

This clone was recorded only once. The chain joins TRBV2 to TRBJ2-6; no reliable D call. V lost 3 bases, J lost 1 base, and 7 bases lay in between. Germline V gene lookup returns CDR1 SNHLY and CDR2 FYNNEI. The CDR3 has 15 amino acids. The CDR3 DNA reads TGTGCCAGCAGTGATTTGGGGTCTGGGGCCAACGTCCTGACTTTC. It yields the protein CASSDLGSGANVLTF. The whole variable domain, filled in from reference TRBV2 and TRBJ2-6, reads EPEVTQTPSHQVTQMGQEVILRCVPISNHLYFYWYRQILGQKVEFLVSFYNNEISEKSEIFDDQFSVERPDGSNFTLKIRSTKLEDSAMYFCASSDLGSGANVLTFGAGSRLTVL.

CDR3 in DNA: TGTGCCAGCAGCCCGGGGTGGGCTAGCGGGAGCTACAATGAGCAGTTCTTC. Protein product: CASSPGWASGSYNEQFF. The genes are TRBV7-9 and TRBJ2-1; 10 nucleotides agree with TRBD2. Germline trimming cut 5 bases from V and 3 bases from J; bases unmatched to any gene: 10. Germline CDR1 and CDR2: SEHNR and FQNEAQ (reference sequence). CDR3 length: 17 amino acids. Full variable domain (rest looked up from reference TRBV7-9 and TRBJ2-1): DTGVSQNPRHKITKRGQNVTFRCDPISEHNRLYWYRQTLGQGPEFLTYFQNEAQLEKSRLLSDRFSAERPKGSFSTLEIQRTEQGDSAMYLCASSPGWASGSYNEQFFGPGTRLTVL.

The sample holds a few counts of this clone. The sample carries other DNA sequences with the same CDR3. The V gene is TRBV5-1, the J gene TRBJ2-1, with D maybe TRBD1 (6 bases). Trimming stripped 0 bases from V and 3 bases from J, with 10 bases between. Germline-derived CDR1 and CDR2 are SGHRS and YFSETQ. The CDR3 length is 15 residues. In DNA, the CDR3 is TGCGCCAGCAGCTTGGTAGGGGGAGACTACAATGAGCAGTTCTTC. Its translation is CASSLVGGDYNEQFF.

This chain links TRBV13 with TRBJ2-5; 9 bases match TRBD2. J was trimmed by 5 bases and V by 3 bases; bases with no gene match: 7. The V gene's germline CDR1 is PRHDT and CDR2 FYEKMQ (reference sequence). This CDR3 has 15 residues. The DNA of the CDR3 is TGTGCCAGCAGCTTCCGGGTAGCGGGAGTTGAGACCCAGTACTTC. This encodes CASSFRVAGVETQYF.

The chain is built from TRBV11-1 and TRBJ2-7, with D uncertain. Trimming took 1 base from V and 4 from J, leaving 8 bases between them. Germline V gene sequence: CDR1 SGHAT, CDR2 FQDESV (reference sequence). The CDR3 spans 13 residues. CDR3: CASSLDPAYEQYF. As DNA, the CDR3 is TGTGCCAGCAGCTTAGACCCGGCTTACGAGCAGTACTTC.

Turning to this clone: Other nucleotide sequences in the sample specify the same CDR3. V is TRBV5-1 and J is TRBJ2-5; D assignment may be TRBD1 or TRBD2 (5 bases each). The CDR3 length is 14 residues. CDR1 SGHRS and CDR2 YFSETQ come from the germline V gene. Trimming pared 4 bases from V and 4 bases from J, leaving 14 bases between. CDR3 amino acids: CASSPGTAGETQYF. The CDR3 region has the DNA TGCGCCAGCAGCCCCGGGACGGCGGGAGAGACCCAGTACTTC.

The V call is TRBV19, the J call TRBJ2-1; D gene ambiguous. V lost 5 bases, J lost 2 bases, and 4 bases lay in between. Germline V gives CDR1 LNHDA, CDR2 SQIVND (reference sequence). This CDR3 comprises 12 residues. CDR3: CASSLPYNEQFF. CDR3 coding DNA: TGTGCCAGTAGTCTCCCCTACAATGAGCAGTTCTTC.

V is TRBV6-1 and J is TRBJ2-1, with TRBD1 identical over 7 bases. Germline assignment: CDR1 MNHNS and CDR2 SASEGT. CDR3 length equals 15 residues. V dropped 6 bases and J dropped 4; count of bases not matched to a gene: 9. CDR3 region: CASSPNRGAYNEQFF. The DNA for the CDR3 is TGTGCCAGCAGCCCCAACAGGGGCGCTTACAATGAGCAGTTCTTC.

The chain recombines TRBV28 with TRBJ1-2; D is ambiguous. This CDR3 is built from 11 residues. From germline, CDR1 is MDHEN and CDR2 SYDVKM. Trimming removed 7 bases at V and 0 bases at J, with 3 bases between. CDR3 region: CASTANYGYTF. CDR3 DNA: TGTGCCAGCACTGCTAACTATGGCTACACCTTC.

This clone has just a few counts. The chain links TRBV29-1 to TRBJ2-7; 7 bases fit TRBD1. V was pared by 5 bases and J by 0 bases, with 4 bases of the junction left unmatched. Germline CDR1 SQVTM, CDR2 ANQGSEA. The CDR3 consists of 13 residues. The CDR3 coding sequence is TGCAGCGTTACGGGACAGAGCTCCTACGAGCAGTACTTC. Translating gives CSVTGQSSYEQYF.

J is TRBJ2-1 and V is TRBV2; TRBD2 might be the D (5 bases). CDR3 length: 11 residues. The V gene's germline CDR1 is SNHLY and CDR2 FYNNEI. Trimming removed 7 bases at V and 8 bases at J, with 9 bases between. CDR3 DNA: TGTGCCAGCACGAGGGAGCATGAGCAGTTCTTC. It codes for CASTREHEQFF.